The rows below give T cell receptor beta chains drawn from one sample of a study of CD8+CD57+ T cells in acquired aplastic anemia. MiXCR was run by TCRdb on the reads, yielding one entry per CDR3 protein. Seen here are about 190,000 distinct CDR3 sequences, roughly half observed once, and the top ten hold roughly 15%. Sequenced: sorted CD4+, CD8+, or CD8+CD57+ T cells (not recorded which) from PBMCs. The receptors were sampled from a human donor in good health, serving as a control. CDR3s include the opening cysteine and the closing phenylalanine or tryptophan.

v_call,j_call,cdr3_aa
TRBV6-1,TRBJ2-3,CASQQGTDTQYF
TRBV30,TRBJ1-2,CAWREQGDPYGYTF
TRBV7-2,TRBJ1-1,CASSLQVTMENTGAFF
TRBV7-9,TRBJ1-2,CASSETGQGARGYTF
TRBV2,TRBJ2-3,CASSPRDSRTDTQYF
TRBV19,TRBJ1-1,CASSIGGTNTEAFF
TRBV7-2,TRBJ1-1,CASSVVLSGSEAFF
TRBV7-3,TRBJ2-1,CASSLEPGAHNEQFF
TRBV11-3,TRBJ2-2,CASRWGSGELFF
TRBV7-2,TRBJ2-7,CASSLLGGPTYEQYF
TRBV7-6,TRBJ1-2,CASGDGYTF
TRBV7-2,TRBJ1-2,CASSGRLGSSLGYTF
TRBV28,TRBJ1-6,CASRLGDRANSPLHF
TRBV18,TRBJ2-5,CASSPPPGPETQYF
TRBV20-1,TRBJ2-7,CSARDAHGTYEQYF
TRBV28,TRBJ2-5,CASGPMETQYF
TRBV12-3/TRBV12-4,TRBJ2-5,CASSRTGRETQYF
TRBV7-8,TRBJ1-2,CASGTGNYGYTF
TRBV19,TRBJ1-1,CASSWRLSEAFF
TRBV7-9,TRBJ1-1,CASSLGSVLSVNTEAFF
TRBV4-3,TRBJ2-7,CASSQLEGRGSYYEQYF
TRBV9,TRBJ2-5,CASSVSDRKETQYF
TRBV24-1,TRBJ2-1,CATSGGTGIHEQFF
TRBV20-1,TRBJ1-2,CSANHIMGYTF
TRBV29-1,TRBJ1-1,CSVRRVNTEAFF
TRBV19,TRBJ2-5,CASSIVFRTGVVETQYF
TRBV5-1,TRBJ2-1,CASSLEVTPGSYNEQFF
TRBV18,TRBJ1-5,CASSPPGQGGQPQHF
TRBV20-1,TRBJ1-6,CSARDGGQSGFWPLHF
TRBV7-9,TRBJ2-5,CASNIRGGGETQYF
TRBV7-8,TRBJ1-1,CASSLNGNTEAFF
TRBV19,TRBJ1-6,CASSRQEDSPLHF
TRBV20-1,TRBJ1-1,CSASRTLLQNTEAFF
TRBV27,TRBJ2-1,CASSLKAGGTGPRRLYNEQFF
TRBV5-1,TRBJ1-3,CASSDTSSGNTIYF
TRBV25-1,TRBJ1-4,CASSPPDRETNEKLFF
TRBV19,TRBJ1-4,CASRRTGANEKLFF
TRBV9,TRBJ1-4,CASSVAGGSEKLFF
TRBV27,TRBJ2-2,CASSLGRSGTGITGELFF
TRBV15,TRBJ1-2,CATSRDEYGYTF
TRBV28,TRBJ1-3,CASRISGNTIYF
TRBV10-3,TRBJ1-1,CAINVRAGNTEAFF
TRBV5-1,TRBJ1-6,CASSLRPGQGNSPLHF
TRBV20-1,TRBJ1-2,CSARASGSQPYGYTF
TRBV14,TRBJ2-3,CASSPRRTDTQYF
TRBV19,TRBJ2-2,CASSPGQGVGELFF
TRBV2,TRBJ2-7,CASSERGQGASYEQYF
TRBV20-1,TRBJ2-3,CSAGRASGGGDTQYF
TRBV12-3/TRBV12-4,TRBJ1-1,CASSPGTGTEAFF
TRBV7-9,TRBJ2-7,CASSGLVRDEQYF
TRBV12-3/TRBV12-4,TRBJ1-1,CASGRPGPPFQAFF
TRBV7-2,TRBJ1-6,CASSFAGCAPPHF
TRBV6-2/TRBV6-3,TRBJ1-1,CASSPQWFEAFF
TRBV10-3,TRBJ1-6,CAISGAEGSPLHF
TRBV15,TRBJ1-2,CATSRDWAGNNGYTF
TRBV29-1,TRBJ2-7,CSVEDRRGLGYEQYF
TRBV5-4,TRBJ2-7,CASTPAGAPIEQYF
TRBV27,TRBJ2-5,CASSPRYQETQYF
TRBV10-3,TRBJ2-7,CASSYGPGTGVSYEQYF